Listed here are 25 T cell receptor beta chains from one sample, sequenced in a study of blood T cells in healthy people across ages. A second about 7 to 12 cycle PCR used barcoded and J-beta primers. TCRdb reprocessed the 5' RACE reads via MiXCR and lists one record per CDR3 protein. The sample has over 1,500,000 distinct CDR3 sequences, around 42% seen once; the top ten hold around 23%. Sequenced: blood. These receptors all come from a human donor in good health.

Notes on this clonotype: A read error may be the cause here, since a much bigger clone is one base away. The chain employs TRBV14 and TRBJ2-7; 8 positions agree with TRBD1. This CDR3 has 14 residues. The germline V gene has CDR1 SGHDN and CDR2 FVKESK. CDR3 nucleotides: TGTGCCAACAGCCAAGGGACAGGAAACTACGAGCAGTACTTC. Protein product: CANSQGTGNYEQYF.

This clonotype was detected only a few times. The chain links TRBV7-9 to TRBJ2-3; weak D call: TRBD2 (5 bases). In germline, CDR1 is SEHNR, CDR2 FQNEAQ (reference sequence). The ends were cut back, 2 bases at V and 5 bases at J, with 26 bases in the middle. The CDR3 is 19 residues long. The CDR3, as DNA: TGTGCCAGCAGCTTAATATTGGGGAGTACTATGGGCGTTCGAGATACGCAGTATTTT. Amino acids: CASSLILGSTMGVRDTQYF.

In the case of this clonotype: Its ends do not fully match the called genes, so a read error is possible. CDR3 loop: CASSFLRDGTGQGDTQYF. CDR3 sequence (DNA): TGCGCCAGCAGTTTTCTCCGGGACGGCACTGGTCAAGGGGATACGCAGTATTTT. The chain employs TRBV12-3 or TRBV12-4 and TRBJ2-3; D is possibly TRBD1 or TRBD2 (5 bases each). The CDR3 has 18 amino acids.

This rearrangement joins TRBV29-1 to TRBJ2-7; 7 bases agree with TRBD1. The CDR3 consists of 13 residues. Germline-derived CDR1 and CDR2 are SQVTM and ANQGSEA. The V gene end was trimmed by 2 bases and the J gene end by 1 base; junction bases not matched to a gene: 2. The CDR3 nucleotides are TGCAGCGTTGAACCAGGGGGATCCTACGAGCAGTACTTC. This translates into CSVEPGGSYEQYF.

This clonotype was detected only a few times. The chain combines TRBV6-5 with TRBJ2-5, with D possibly TRBD1 on 6 matching bases. This CDR3 region has 13 residues. From germline, CDR1 is MNHEY and CDR2 SVGAGI. V dropped 6 bases and J dropped 4 bases, with 12 bases sitting between them. CDR3 nucleotide sequence: TGTGCCAGCAGGCCAGGGGTAGGAGAGACCCAGTACTTC. Its protein product is CASRPGVGETQYF.

The V and J genes are TRBV9 and TRBJ2-5; D unresolved. Germline V gene lookup returns CDR1 SGDLS and CDR2 YYNGEE. The CDR3 is 13 residues long. V gave up 0 bases and J gave up 3 bases, with 6 bases separating them. Here the CDR3 reads CASSVVPKETQYF. The CDR3 DNA follows: TGTGCCAGCAGCGTAGTTCCTAAAGAGACCCAGTACTTC.

The chain combines TRBV6-2 or TRBV6-3 with TRBJ1-1; D not resolved. CDR3 length equals 15 residues. Germline CDR1 MNHEY, CDR2 SVGEGT. Trimming left V 6 bases short and J 3 bases short, with 17 bases between. CDR3: CASSRRGAGHTEAFF. The CDR3, as DNA: TGTGCCAGCAGCCGCAGAGGTGCAGGCCACACTGAAGCTTTCTTT.

V is TRBV4-2 and J is TRBJ1-2; D is ambiguous. CDR1 is LGHNA, CDR2 YNFKEQ, per germline. The CDR3 extends over 13 amino acids. The V end was cut by 0 bases, the J end by 8 bases, with 10 bases between. As DNA, the CDR3 is TGTGCCAGCAGCCAAGAGAACCTGGAGGGCTACACCTTC. It specifies CASSQENLEGYTF.

The chain has TRBV4-3 and TRBJ1-2; D may be TRBD1 (5 bases). The CDR3 length is 15 residues. The ends were cut back, 1 base at V and 2 bases at J, with 11 bases in the middle. Germline V gene lookup returns CDR1 LGHNA and CDR2 YSLEER. CDR3 nucleotide sequence: TGCGCCAGCAGCCAAGCGGGGCAGAGCAACTATGGCTACACCTTC. Residues: CASSQAGQSNYGYTF.

This clonotype has a handful of counts. This rearrangement joins TRBV6-2 or TRBV6-3 to TRBJ2-1, with 8 positions matching TRBD2. V trimming: 4 bases; J trimming: 2 bases; junction bases outside the gene matches: 10. CDR3 length: 17 amino acids. In germline, CDR1 is MNHEY, CDR2 SVGEGT. The CDR3 region is CASSLVGAGAPYNEQFF. The CDR3 DNA is TGTGCCAGCAGTTTAGTCGGAGCGGGGGCCCCCTACAATGAGCAGTTCTTC.

The gene calls are TRBV7-2 and TRBJ2-4; 8 positions agree with TRBD2. The CDR3 has 12 amino acids. Losses at the gene ends were 9 bases for V and 13 bases for J; bases not matched to a gene: 11. The germline gives CDR1 SGHTA, CDR2 FQGNSA. The CDR3 protein is CASFFSGEEQYF. The CDR3, as DNA: TGTGCCAGTTTTTTTAGCGGGGAAGAGCAGTACTTC.

This clonotype turned up a few times. This sequence joins TRBV7-2 and TRBJ1-3; D gene uncertain. The CDR3 extends over 14 amino acids. The germline gives CDR1 SGHTA, CDR2 FQGNSA. Trimming took 2 bases from V and 4 from J, leaving 9 bases between them. CDR3 sequence reads: CASSLLSGGNTIYF. The CDR3 bases are TGTGCCAGCAGCTTACTTTCGGGGGGAAACACCATATATTTT.

The rearrangement links TRBV20-1 to TRBJ2-1; 11 nucleotides line up with TRBD2. The ends lost 8 bases at V and 7 bases at J; junction bases unmatched: 13. CDR3 size: 15 residues. CDR1 is DFQATT and CDR2 is SNEGSKA in the germline V gene (reference sequence). CDR3 sequence: CSFHLRLAGTNEQFF. DNA of the CDR3: TGCAGTTTCCATCTGAGACTAGCGGGGACGAATGAGCAGTTCTTC.

The CDR3 DNA reads TGCGCCAGCAGCCAGAAGGGGCTAGGGGGCTCCTACGAGCAGTACTTC. Translating gives CASSQKGLGGSYEQYF. This chain uses TRBV4-1 with TRBJ2-7; weak D call: TRBD1 (6 bases). Germline V gene lookup returns CDR1 MGHRA and CDR2 YSYEKL. This CDR3 contains 16 residues. Deletions cut 3 bases from V and 0 bases from J, with 15 bases between.

This clonotype was picked up many times. DNA of the CDR3: TGCAGCGTTGTGTCAGAGGAGGGGTTCACCTACGAGCAGTACTTC. It specifies CSVVSEEGFTYEQYF. This chain links TRBV29-1 with TRBJ2-7; weak D call: TRBD2 (6 bases). This CDR3 has 15 amino acids. CDR1 and CDR2 (germline): SQVTM, ANQGSEA. V was pared by 4 bases and J by 2 bases, with 18 bases between.

This clonotype was detected only a few times. The chain couples TRBV7-9 to TRBJ2-5, with 8 nucleotides matching TRBD2. The CDR3 has 18 amino acids. CDR1 is SEHNR, CDR2 FQNEAQ, per germline (reference sequence). The ends lost 1 base at V and 0 bases at J; junction bases unmatched: 10. CDR3 region: CASSLVIGSGAYQETQYF. In nucleotides, the CDR3 is TGTGCCAGCAGCTTAGTTATCGGTAGCGGGGCCTACCAAGAGACCCAGTACTTC.

This chain links TRBV28 with TRBJ1-2; D might be TRBD1 (5 bases). The length of the CDR3 is 13 residues. Germline V lookup: CDR1 MDHEN, CDR2 SYDVKM. With 5 bases removed from V and 8 bases from J, the gap between germline ends came to 15 bases. CDR3 region: CASSPIRVGGYTF. DNA of the CDR3: TGTGCCAGCAGTCCCATCAGGGTTGGCGGCTACACCTTC.

This clonotype was seen a handful of times. The rearrangement joins TRBV30 to TRBJ2-3; D is undetermined. This CDR3 contains 15 residues. Looked up from germline, CDR1 is GTSNPN and CDR2 is SVGIG (reference sequence). Trimming took 4 bases from V and 0 from J, leaving 14 bases between them. CDR3 in DNA: TGTGCCTGGACTCCCCTGGCATCGAGCACAGATACGCAGTATTTT. Encoded protein: CAWTPLASSTDTQYF.

This rearrangement joins TRBV18 to TRBJ1-1; 7 bases agree with TRBD1. The germline V gene has CDR1 KGHSH and CDR2 LQKENI. The V and J ends lost 2 bases and 10 bases, in that order; junction bases with no gene match: 4. The CDR3 totals 12 residues. The DNA of the CDR3 is TGTGCCAGCTCACCAGACAGGGTGGTAGCTTTCTTT. Its protein product is CASSPDRVVAFF.

The table lists this clonotype with a few counts. The chain combines TRBV5-5 with TRBJ1-1; D unresolved. The V gene's germline CDR1 is SGHKS and CDR2 YYEKEE (reference sequence). V was pared by 6 bases and J by 1 base, with 10 bases between. This CDR3 has 13 amino acids. The CDR3 is CASTGTGNTEAFF. The CDR3, as DNA: TGTGCCAGCACTGGTACCGGGAACACTGAAGCTTTCTTT.

The chain carries TRBV6-1 and TRBJ1-1; no firm D call. The V end was cut by 2 bases, the J end by 11 bases, with 6 bases between. CDR3 length: 10 amino acids. Germline CDR1 MNHNS, CDR2 SASEGT. For the CDR3, the DNA is TGTGCCAGCAGTGAAATATGGGCTTTCTTT. Amino acids: CASSEIWAFF.

This clonotype was counted many times. The CDR3 reads CASSRDTGGNQPQHF. The CDR3 DNA sequence: TGTGCCAGCAGCCGGGACACCGGAGGCAATCAGCCCCAGCATTTT. The chain has TRBV12-3 or TRBV12-4 and TRBJ1-5; TRBD1 might be the D (6 bases). The CDR3 has 15 amino acids. The germline V and J ends were trimmed by 6 bases and 2 bases, with 14 bases remaining between them.

This clonotype has more than one count but fewer than ten. The rearrangement uses TRBV27 and TRBJ1-6; D unresolved. With 5 bases removed from V and 9 bases from J, the gap between germline ends came to 11 bases. The germline V gene has CDR1 MNHEY and CDR2 SMNVEV (reference sequence). The CDR3 length is 13 residues. CDR3 DNA sequence: TGTGCCAGCAGTACGAGCCAAAGTTCACCCCTCCACTTT. It translates to CASSTSQSSPLHF.

This clonotype was seen a few times. V and J are TRBV12-3 or TRBV12-4 and TRBJ1-4; 9 bases fit TRBD1. The CDR3 spans 14 residues. Trimming removed 7 bases from V and 6 bases from J; junction bases left unmatched: 6. The CDR3 sequence is CASKRQGVDEKLFF. The DNA of the CDR3 is TGTGCCAGCAAAAGACAGGGGGTGGATGAAAAACTGTTTTTT.

The V call is TRBV29-1, the J call TRBJ2-2; D possibly matches TRBD1 or TRBD2 (6 bases each). From germline, CDR1 is SQVTM and CDR2 ANQGSEA. Trimming left V 6 bases short and J 5 bases short, with 25 bases between. This CDR3 contains 17 residues. CDR3 sequence (DNA): TGCAGCGTACTCCCTTACGGGGGCGCAAGGTCGACCGGGGAGCTGTTTTTT. This gives the protein CSVLPYGGARSTGELFF.